This TCR beta chain was recorded in a study of early T cells in non-severe SARS-CoV-2 infection. At the level of the study: The sequenced material was bulk RNA from unsorted whole blood, and its chains were unpaired. Findings and limits, study-wide: Database matching using VDJdb favored anti-spike CD8 responses, with private and CD4 specificities left missing.

Germline V CDR1 and CDR2: LGHDT, YNNKEL (reference sequence). V gave up 3 bases and J gave up 6 bases; unmatched junction bases: 5. This CDR3 has 15 residues. Individual cDNA molecules received unique molecular identifiers during library preparation. Each CDR3 protein gets one entry after TCRdb re-called the 5' RACE reads with MiXCR. The profile shows more than 60,000 distinct CDR3 sequences, about 12% of them singletons. A note on this clonotype: Its antigen is not known.

The sequence was collected from an adult who was a healthcare worker with PCR-confirmed SARS-CoV-2 infection or an uninfected control (not recorded which). Specimen: whole blood. The rearrangement joins TRBV3-1 to TRBJ2-7; 13 bases line up with TRBD2. The CDR3 DNA reads as TGTGCCAGCAGCCAGCTACTAGCGGGGGGGACCGAGCAGTACTTC. Translating gives CASSQLLAGGTEQYF.